A selection of T cell receptor beta chains follows, all from one sample in a study of blood T cell repertoires in COVID-19. Profiling relied on immunoSEQ multiplex PCR, and the TCRdb table lists in-frame clones only, not all of them. The sample carries about 180,000 clones, approximately 85% recorded once. Material for sequencing was PBMCs or T cells enriched from blood (not recorded which). The receptors derive from a man aged 35-49 years who had recovered from COVID-19. The CDR3 runs from the conserved cysteine through the conserved F or W. Each record gives: clone size, D gene, V gene, J gene, CDR3 protein, CDR3 DNA. The D gene is left open where the match is weak. Not all rows give a size; the values are once, few, many and, for expanded clones, a class.

clone_size: .; d_call: TRBD1; v_call: TRBV23-1; j_call: TRBJ2-7; cdr3_aa: CASSQTRDRAYYEQYF; cdr3_nt: TGCGCCAGCAGCCAAACCCGGGACAGGGCCTACTACGAGCAGTACTTC
clone_size: .; d_call: .; v_call: TRBV29-1; j_call: TRBJ2-2; cdr3_aa: CSVLGGQSTGELFF; cdr3_nt: TGCAGCGTCCTGGGGGGACAGAGCACCGGGGAGCTGTTTTTT
clone_size: .; d_call: TRBD2; v_call: TRBV11-2; j_call: TRBJ2-1; cdr3_aa: CASSRVAGGILNEQFF; cdr3_nt: TGTGCCAGCAGCCGCGTAGCGGGAGGCATTCTCAATGAGCAGTTCTTC
clone_size: .; d_call: .; v_call: TRBV5-1; j_call: TRBJ1-2; cdr3_aa: CASSLPSSVEGYTF; cdr3_nt: TGCGCCAGCAGCCTCCCTTCTAGCGTGGAGGGCTACACCTTC
clone_size: .; d_call: TRBD1; v_call: TRBV5-4; j_call: TRBJ1-6; cdr3_aa: CASSLPTGADSPLHF; cdr3_nt: TGTGCCAGCAGCTTACCGACAGGGGCAGATTCACCCCTCCACTTT
clone_size: .; d_call: .; v_call: TRBV28; j_call: TRBJ1-2; cdr3_aa: CASTSDRRYTF; cdr3_nt: TGTGCCAGCACCTCGGACAGACGCTACACCTTC
clone_size: .; d_call: .; v_call: TRBV10-2; j_call: TRBJ2-1; cdr3_aa: CASRPQAGLTHNEQFF; cdr3_nt: TGCGCCAGCAGACCTCAAGCGGGCCTGACCCACAATGAGCAGTTCTTC
clone_size: .; d_call: TRBD1; v_call: TRBV11-2; j_call: TRBJ2-1; cdr3_aa: CASSRQGIYEQFF; cdr3_nt: TGTGCCAGCAGCCGACAGGGTATATATGAGCAGTTCTTC
clone_size: .; d_call: .; v_call: TRBV11-2; j_call: TRBJ2-7; cdr3_aa: CASSPQTASSYEQYF; cdr3_nt: TGTGCCAGCAGCCCGCAGACGGCTAGCTCCTACGAGCAGTACTTC
clone_size: .; d_call: TRBD1; v_call: TRBV10-3; j_call: TRBJ1-1; cdr3_aa: CATQGAGTEAFF; cdr3_nt: TGTGCCACACAGGGGGCAGGCACTGAAGCTTTCTTT
clone_size: .; d_call: .; v_call: TRBV27; j_call: TRBJ1-2; cdr3_aa: CASSLRQTGGYTF; cdr3_nt: TGTGCCAGCAGTTTACGGCAGACGGGAGGCTACACCTTC
clone_size: many; d_call: .; v_call: TRBV7-9; j_call: TRBJ1-2; cdr3_aa: CASSLVGSYGYTF; cdr3_nt: TGTGCCAGCAGCTTAGTCGGGTCGTATGGCTACACCTTC
clone_size: .; d_call: .; v_call: TRBV2; j_call: TRBJ1-3; cdr3_aa: CASSLGQANSGNTIYF; cdr3_nt: TGTGCCAGCAGTTTGGGGCAGGCGAACTCTGGAAACACCATATATTTT
clone_size: .; d_call: TRBD1; v_call: TRBV28; j_call: TRBJ2-5; cdr3_aa: CASSRVTGYQETQYF; cdr3_nt: TGTGCCAGCAGTCGAGTGACAGGGTACCAAGAGACCCAGTACTTC
clone_size: .; d_call: .; v_call: TRBV6-1; j_call: TRBJ1-1; cdr3_aa: CASSEPPQGNTEAFF; cdr3_nt: TGTGCCAGCAGTGAACCCCCACAGGGGAACACTGAAGCTTTCTTT
clone_size: .; d_call: .; v_call: TRBV6-5; j_call: TRBJ2-7; cdr3_aa: CASTGVYRYEQYF; cdr3_nt: TGTGCCAGCACAGGCGTCTACAGGTACGAGCAGTACTTC
clone_size: .; d_call: TRBD1; v_call: TRBV6-5; j_call: TRBJ1-1; cdr3_aa: CASAGQGATEAFF; cdr3_nt: TGTGCCAGCGCCGGACAGGGGGCCACTGAAGCTTTCTTT
clone_size: .; d_call: TRBD1; v_call: TRBV30; j_call: TRBJ1-2; cdr3_aa: CAWSVGQGVGGYTF; cdr3_nt: TGTGCCTGGAGTGTCGGACAGGGGGTGGGCGGCTACACCTTC
clone_size: once; d_call: .; v_call: TRBV7-2; j_call: TRBJ2-1; cdr3_aa: CASSKGVGQFSSYNEQFF; cdr3_nt: TGTGCCAGCAGCAAAGGGGTGGGTCAGTTTAGCTCCTACAATGAGCAGTTCTTC
clone_size: .; d_call: .; v_call: TRBV11-2; j_call: TRBJ1-1; cdr3_aa: CASSLGTIGVSNTEAFF; cdr3_nt: TGTGCCAGCAGCTTAGGAACGATCGGAGTATCGAACACTGAAGCTTTCTTT
clone_size: .; d_call: .; v_call: TRBV19; j_call: TRBJ1-3; cdr3_aa: CASRADTNSGNTIYF; cdr3_nt: TGTGCCAGTAGGGCCGATACTAACTCTGGAAACACCATATATTTT
clone_size: .; d_call: .; v_call: TRBV15; j_call: TRBJ1-4; cdr3_aa: CATSRQGIGEKLFF; cdr3_nt: TGTGCCACCAGCAGACAGGGAATAGGTGAAAAACTGTTTTTT
clone_size: .; d_call: TRBD2; v_call: TRBV5-4; j_call: TRBJ2-7; cdr3_aa: CASSFWGRGSYEQYF; cdr3_nt: TGTGCCAGCAGCTTTTGGGGGAGGGGCTCCTACGAGCAGTACTTC
clone_size: few; d_call: .; v_call: TRBV29-1; j_call: TRBJ1-1; cdr3_aa: CSALDRGQAFF; cdr3_nt: TGCAGCGCCCTGGACAGAGGACAAGCTTTCTTT
clone_size: few; d_call: .; v_call: TRBV6-5; j_call: TRBJ1-3; cdr3_aa: CASRAFSLSGNTIYF; cdr3_nt: TGTGCCAGCAGGGCCTTCTCCCTCTCTGGAAACACCATATATTTT
clone_size: .; d_call: .; v_call: TRBV14; j_call: TRBJ1-6; cdr3_aa: CASSLSSGFSPLHF; cdr3_nt: TGTGCCAGCAGCCTAAGCAGCGGGTTTTCACCCCTCCACTTT
clone_size: .; d_call: TRBD1; v_call: TRBV6-5; j_call: TRBJ1-2; cdr3_aa: CASSYTQGAYGYTF; cdr3_nt: TGTGCCAGCAGTTACACCCAGGGGGCGTATGGCTACACCTTC
clone_size: many; d_call: TRBD1; v_call: TRBV7-9; j_call: TRBJ1-2; cdr3_aa: CASSPPGGQGAYGYTF; cdr3_nt: TGTGCCAGCAGCCCACCCGGTGGACAGGGGGCATATGGCTACACCTTC
clone_size: .; d_call: TRBD1; v_call: TRBV11-2; j_call: TRBJ2-3; cdr3_aa: CASSLATGRADTQYF; cdr3_nt: TGTGCCAGCAGCTTAGCGACAGGGCGGGCAGATACGCAGTATTTT
clone_size: .; d_call: .; v_call: TRBV11-2; j_call: TRBJ2-2; cdr3_aa: CASSSALVGPNTGELFF; cdr3_nt: TGTGCCAGCAGCTCCGCCCTGGTTGGGCCGAACACCGGGGAGCTGTTTTTT
clone_size: few; d_call: .; v_call: TRBV30; j_call: TRBJ1-2; cdr3_aa: CAWSVPGSNYGYTF; cdr3_nt: TGTGCCTGGAGTGTACCGGGGAGCAACTATGGCTACACCTTC
clone_size: .; d_call: TRBD1; v_call: TRBV7-3; j_call: TRBJ1-2; cdr3_aa: CASSLNRRGDGYTF; cdr3_nt: TGTGCCAGCAGCTTAAACCGCAGGGGGGATGGCTACACCTTC
clone_size: .; d_call: .; v_call: TRBV28; j_call: TRBJ1-2; cdr3_aa: CASSFLGAYGYTF; cdr3_nt: TGTGCCAGCAGTTTTTTGGGGGCTTATGGCTACACCTTC
clone_size: .; d_call: .; v_call: TRBV2; j_call: TRBJ1-1; cdr3_aa: CASSETGEAFF; cdr3_nt: TGTGCCAGCAGTGAAACAGGTGAAGCTTTCTTT
clone_size: .; d_call: TRBD1; v_call: TRBV2; j_call: TRBJ1-3; cdr3_aa: CASSGLVGQGGNTIYF; cdr3_nt: TGTGCCAGCAGTGGCCTGGTCGGACAGGGAGGAAACACCATATATTTT
clone_size: .; d_call: .; v_call: TRBV6-5; j_call: TRBJ1-6; cdr3_aa: CASSYERDYNSPLHF; cdr3_nt: TGTGCCAGCAGTTACGAGAGGGATTATAATTCACCCCTCCACTTT
clone_size: .; d_call: TRBD2; v_call: TRBV19; j_call: TRBJ2-5; cdr3_aa: CASRLAGGTQETQYF; cdr3_nt: TGTGCCAGTAGGTTAGCGGGAGGGACCCAAGAGACCCAGTACTTC
clone_size: .; d_call: .; v_call: TRBV14; j_call: TRBJ2-3; cdr3_aa: CASSQGGSVHTQYF; cdr3_nt: TGTGCCAGCAGCCAAGGGGGCTCGGTTCATACGCAGTATTTT
clone_size: once; d_call: TRBD2; v_call: TRBV7-2; j_call: TRBJ2-7; cdr3_aa: CASSLTPNPSGVGEQYF; cdr3_nt: TGTGCCAGCAGCTTAACGCCCAACCCTAGCGGGGTGGGCGAGCAGTACTTC
clone_size: .; d_call: .; v_call: TRBV5-4; j_call: TRBJ2-2; cdr3_aa: CASIGMRGELFF; cdr3_nt: TGTGCCAGCATCGGTATGCGGGGGGAGCTGTTTTTT